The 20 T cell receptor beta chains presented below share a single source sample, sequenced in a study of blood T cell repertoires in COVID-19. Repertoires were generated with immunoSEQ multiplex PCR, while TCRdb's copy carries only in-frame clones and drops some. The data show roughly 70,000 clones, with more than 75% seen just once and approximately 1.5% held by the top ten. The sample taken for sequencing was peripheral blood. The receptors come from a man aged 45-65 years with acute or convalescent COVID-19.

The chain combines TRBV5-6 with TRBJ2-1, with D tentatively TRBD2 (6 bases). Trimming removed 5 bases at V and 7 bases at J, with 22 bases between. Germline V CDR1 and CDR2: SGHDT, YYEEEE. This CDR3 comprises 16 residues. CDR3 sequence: CASRQTLEGFRNEQFF. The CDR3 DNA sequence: TGTGCCAGCAGACAGACATTGGAGGGTTTTAGGAATGAGCAGTTCTTC.

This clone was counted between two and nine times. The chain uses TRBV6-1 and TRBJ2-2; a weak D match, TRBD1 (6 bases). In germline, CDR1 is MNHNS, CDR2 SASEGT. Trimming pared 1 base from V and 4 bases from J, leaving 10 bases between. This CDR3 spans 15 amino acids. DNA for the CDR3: TGTGCCAGCAGTGAAGAGGACAGTTCCACCGGGGAGCTGTTTTTT. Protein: CASSEEDSSTGELFF.

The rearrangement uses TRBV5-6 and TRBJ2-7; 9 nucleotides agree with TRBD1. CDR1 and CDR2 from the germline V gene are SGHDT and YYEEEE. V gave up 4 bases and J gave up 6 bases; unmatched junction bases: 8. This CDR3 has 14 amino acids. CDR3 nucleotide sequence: TGTGCCAGCAGCGCGAGGGACAGGGTGCGCGAGCAGTACTTC. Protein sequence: CASSARDRVREQYF.

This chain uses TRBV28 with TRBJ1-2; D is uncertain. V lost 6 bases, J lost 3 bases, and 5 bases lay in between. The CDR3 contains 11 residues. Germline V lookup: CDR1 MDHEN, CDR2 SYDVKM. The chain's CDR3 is CASRRDYGYTF. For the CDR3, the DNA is TGTGCCAGCAGAAGAGACTATGGCTACACCTTC.

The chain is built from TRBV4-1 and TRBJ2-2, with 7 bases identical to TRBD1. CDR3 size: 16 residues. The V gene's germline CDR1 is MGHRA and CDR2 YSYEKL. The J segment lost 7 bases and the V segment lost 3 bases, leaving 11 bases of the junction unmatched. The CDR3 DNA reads TGCGCCAGCAGCCAGAACGAGGGGCAGGGGGTCGGGGAGCTGTTTTTT. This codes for CASSQNEGQGVGELFF.

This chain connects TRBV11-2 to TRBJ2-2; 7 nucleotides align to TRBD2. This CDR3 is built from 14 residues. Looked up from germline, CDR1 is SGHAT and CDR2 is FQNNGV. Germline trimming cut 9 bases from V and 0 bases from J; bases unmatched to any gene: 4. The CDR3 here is CARSSGANTGELFF. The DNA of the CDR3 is TGTGCCAGATCCAGCGGGGCGAACACCGGGGAGCTGTTTTTT.

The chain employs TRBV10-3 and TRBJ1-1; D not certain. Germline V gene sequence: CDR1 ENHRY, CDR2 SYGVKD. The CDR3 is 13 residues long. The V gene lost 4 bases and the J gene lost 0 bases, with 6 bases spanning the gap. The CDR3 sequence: CAISVGMNTEAFF. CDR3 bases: TGTGCCATCAGTGTCGGTATGAACACTGAAGCTTTCTTT.

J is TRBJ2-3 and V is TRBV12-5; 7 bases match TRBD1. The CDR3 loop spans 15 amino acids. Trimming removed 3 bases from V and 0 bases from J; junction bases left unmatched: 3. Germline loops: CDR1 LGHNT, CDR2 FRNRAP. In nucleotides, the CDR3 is TGTGCTAGTGGTTTAGGGGGCGGGAGCACAGATACGCAGTATTTT. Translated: CASGLGGGSTDTQYF.

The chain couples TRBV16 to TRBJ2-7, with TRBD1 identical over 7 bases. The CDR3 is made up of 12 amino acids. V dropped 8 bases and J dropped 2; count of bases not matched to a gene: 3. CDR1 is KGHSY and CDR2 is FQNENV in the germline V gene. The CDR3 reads CASGTGAYEQYF. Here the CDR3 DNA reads TGTGCCAGCGGTACAGGGGCCTACGAGCAGTACTTC.

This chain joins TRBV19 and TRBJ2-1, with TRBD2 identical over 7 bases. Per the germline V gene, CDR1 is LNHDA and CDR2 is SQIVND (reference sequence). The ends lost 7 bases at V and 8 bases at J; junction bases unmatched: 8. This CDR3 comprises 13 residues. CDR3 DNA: TGTGCCAGTAATGAATGGGGGGGGGATGAGCAGTTCTTC. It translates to CASNEWGGDEQFF.

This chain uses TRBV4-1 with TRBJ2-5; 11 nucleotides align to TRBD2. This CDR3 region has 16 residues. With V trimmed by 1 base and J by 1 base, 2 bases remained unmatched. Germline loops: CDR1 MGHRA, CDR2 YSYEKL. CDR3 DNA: TGCGCCAGCAGCCAAGGAGGGACTAGCGGCCAAGAGACCCAGTACTTC. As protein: CASSQGGTSGQETQYF.

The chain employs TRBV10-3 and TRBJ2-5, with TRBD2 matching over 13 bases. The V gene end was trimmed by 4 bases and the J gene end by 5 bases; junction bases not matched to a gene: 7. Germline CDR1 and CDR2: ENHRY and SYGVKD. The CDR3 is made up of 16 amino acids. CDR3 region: CAISGTSGSAWETQYF. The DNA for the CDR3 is TGTGCCATCAGTGGGACTAGCGGGAGTGCTTGGGAGACCCAGTACTTC.

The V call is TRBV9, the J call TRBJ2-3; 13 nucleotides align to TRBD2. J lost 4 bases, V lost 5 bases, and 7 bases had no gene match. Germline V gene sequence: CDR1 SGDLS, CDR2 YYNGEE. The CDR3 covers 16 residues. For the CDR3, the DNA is TGTGCCAGCAGTCCTACGGGACTAGCGGGATCAGATACGCAGTATTTT. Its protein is CASSPTGLAGSDTQYF. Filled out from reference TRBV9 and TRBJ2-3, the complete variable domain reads DSGVTQTPKHLITATGQRVTLRCSPRSGDLSVYWYQQSLDQGLQFLIQYYNGEERAKGNILERFSAQQFPDLHSELNLSSLELGDSALYFCASSPTGLAGSDTQYFGPGTRLTVL.

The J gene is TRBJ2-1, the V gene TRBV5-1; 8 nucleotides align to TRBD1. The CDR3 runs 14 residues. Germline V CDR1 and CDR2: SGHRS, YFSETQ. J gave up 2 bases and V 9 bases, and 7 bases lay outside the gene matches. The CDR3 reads CATQTGDAYNEQFF. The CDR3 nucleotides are TGCGCCACACAGACAGGGGACGCCTACAATGAGCAGTTCTTC.

CDR3 nucleotide sequence: TGTGCCATCAGTGGTGGGGCCTTAGGAGAGACCCAGTACTTC. This gives the protein CAISGGALGETQYF. The chain joins TRBV10-3 to TRBJ2-5; the D gene is possibly TRBD1 (5 bases). The germline gives CDR1 ENHRY, CDR2 SYGVKD. The CDR3 is 14 amino acids. Deletions cut 4 bases from V and 4 bases from J, with 13 bases between.

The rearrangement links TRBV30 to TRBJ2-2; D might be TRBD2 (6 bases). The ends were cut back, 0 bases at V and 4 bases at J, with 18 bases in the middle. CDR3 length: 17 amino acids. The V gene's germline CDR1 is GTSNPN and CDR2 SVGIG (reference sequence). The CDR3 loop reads CAWSVRGSGGLTGELFF. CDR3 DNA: TGTGCCTGGAGTGTACGGGGGAGTGGAGGTCTCACCGGGGAGCTGTTTTTT.

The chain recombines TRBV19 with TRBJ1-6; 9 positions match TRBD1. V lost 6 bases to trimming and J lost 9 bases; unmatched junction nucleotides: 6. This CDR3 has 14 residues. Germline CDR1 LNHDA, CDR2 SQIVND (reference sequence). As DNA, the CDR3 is TGTGCCAGTAGCGACAGGGGGTCGGGTTCACCCCTCCACTTT. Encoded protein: CASSDRGSGSPLHF.

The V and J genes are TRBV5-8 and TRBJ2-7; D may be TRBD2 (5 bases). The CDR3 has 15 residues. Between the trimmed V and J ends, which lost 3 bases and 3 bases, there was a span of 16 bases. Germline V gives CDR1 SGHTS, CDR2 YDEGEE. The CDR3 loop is CASSSGLGALYEQYV. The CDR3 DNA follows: TGTGCCAGCAGCTCGGGCCTGGGAGCACTCTACGAGCAGTACGTC.

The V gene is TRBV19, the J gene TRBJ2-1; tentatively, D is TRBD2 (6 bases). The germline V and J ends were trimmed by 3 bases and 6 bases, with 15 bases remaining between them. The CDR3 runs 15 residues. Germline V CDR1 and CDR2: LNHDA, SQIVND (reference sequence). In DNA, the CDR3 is TGTGCCAGTAGTATGGAAGTGGGAGGTCTCAATGAGCAGTTCTTC. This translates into CASSMEVGGLNEQFF.

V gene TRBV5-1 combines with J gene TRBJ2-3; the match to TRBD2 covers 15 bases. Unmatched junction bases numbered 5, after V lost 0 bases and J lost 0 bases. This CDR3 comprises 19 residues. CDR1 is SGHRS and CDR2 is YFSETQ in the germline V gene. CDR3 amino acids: CASSLGGTSGRPSTDTQYF. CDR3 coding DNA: TGCGCCAGCAGCTTGGGTGGGACTAGCGGGAGGCCCAGCACAGATACGCAGTATTTT.